One and the same sample provided the 30 T cell receptor beta chains below, sequenced in a study of blood T cell repertoires in COVID-19. TCRdb keeps only in-frame clones here, not all; method: immunoSEQ multiplex PCR. The table lists more than 40,000 clones, about nine tenths of them singletons. Sequencing used peripheral blood. The receptors stem from a human donor in a cohort sampled during active COVID-19.

The gene calls are TRBV11-2 and TRBJ2-2, with 8 bases identical to TRBD2. CDR3 size: 16 residues. With V trimmed by 5 bases and J by 7 bases, 12 bases remained unmatched. CDR1 is SGHAT and CDR2 is FQNNGV in the germline V gene. Here the CDR3 reads CASSRGPTSGHGELFF. For the CDR3, the DNA is TGTGCCAGCAGCAGGGGACCAACTAGCGGTCACGGGGAGCTGTTTTTT. The entire variable domain, with the rest obtained from reference TRBV11-2 and TRBJ2-2, is as follows: EAGVAQSPRYKIIEKRQSVAFWCNPISGHATLYWYQQILGQGPKLLIQFQNNGVVDDSQLPKDRFSAERLKGVDSTLKIQPAKLEDSAVYLCASSRGPTSGHGELFFGEGSRLTVL.

The chain carries TRBV19 and TRBJ1-5; maybe TRBD1 (5 bases). Trimming took 7 bases from V and 3 from J, leaving 22 bases between them. Germline V gives CDR1 LNHDA, CDR2 SQIVND (reference sequence). The CDR3 totals 17 residues. CDR3: CASTQPQGATANQPQHF. The CDR3, as DNA: TGTGCCAGTACCCAACCCCAGGGCGCCACAGCCAATCAGCCCCAGCATTTT.

V is TRBV20-1 and J is TRBJ2-1; TRBD1 is a possible D gene (5 bases). The CDR3 runs to 11 residues. Trimming cost V 5 bases and J 7 bases, with 9 bases left between them. Germline CDR1 and CDR2: DFQATT and SNEGSKA (reference sequence). CDR3 DNA: TGCAGTGCTCCCAGGGTTAATGAGCAGTTCTTC. As protein: CSAPRVNEQFF.

The chain links TRBV7-9 to TRBJ1-2; 8 bases are a match to TRBD1. Germline V gene sequence: CDR1 SEHNR, CDR2 FQNEAQ (reference sequence). The CDR3 spans 13 residues. The J segment lost 6 bases and the V segment lost 11 bases, leaving 11 bases of the junction unmatched. CDR3 region: CASTGTGQDGYTF. The CDR3, as DNA: TGTGCCTCCACCGGGACAGGTCAGGATGGCTACACCTTC.

The chain combines TRBV6-5 with TRBJ2-3; 7 nucleotides align to TRBD2. J gave up 8 bases and V 8 bases, and 13 bases lay outside the gene matches. The CDR3 extends over 14 amino acids. Germline V gene sequence: CDR1 MNHEY, CDR2 SVGAGI. CDR3: CASASTGTIGTQYF. CDR3 sequence (DNA): TGTGCCAGCGCCTCAACCGGGACTATAGGTACGCAGTATTTT.

The rearrangement links TRBV5-1 to TRBJ2-1; 9 positions match TRBD2. The CDR3 sequence is 16 residues long. V shed 1 base and J 5 bases; nucleotides not matched to a gene: 7. CDR1 and CDR2 (germline): SGHRS, YFSETQ. The DNA of the CDR3 is TGCGCCAGCAGCTTGCAGTCGCTAGCGGGGCACAATGAGCAGTTCTTC. Translating it yields CASSLQSLAGHNEQFF.

The chain links TRBV7-9 to TRBJ1-1; 12 bases align to TRBD1. Per germline, CDR1 SEHNR and CDR2 FQNEAQ (reference sequence). V dropped 7 bases and J dropped 3; count of bases not matched to a gene: 12. CDR3 size: 17 residues. CDR3 nucleotide sequence: TGTGCCAGCACCAAGTGGGGACAGGGGGCGGTGGACACTGAAGCTTTCTTT. As protein: CASTKWGQGAVDTEAFF.

This rearrangement joins TRBV28 to TRBJ2-1, with TRBD2 as a possible D gene (7 bases). The CDR3 has 15 residues. CDR1 and CDR2 from the germline V gene are MDHEN and SYDVKM. V dropped 4 bases and J dropped 10 bases, with 20 bases sitting between them. The CDR3 region is CASSSIRGARLEQFF. The CDR3 nucleotides read TGTGCCAGCAGTTCTATTCGGGGGGCCCGTTTAGAGCAGTTCTTC.

This chain joins TRBV16 and TRBJ1-2, with D uncertain. Trimming took off 4 bases at V and 3 bases at J, with 3 bases between the two ends. The CDR3 is 11 residues long. Germline CDR1 is KGHSY and CDR2 is FQNENV. CDR3 bases: TGTGCCAGCAGCCCAGACTATGGCTACACCTTC. It is translated as CASSPDYGYTF. The full variable domain, with the rest looked up from reference TRBV16 and TRBJ1-2, is GEEVAQTPKHLVRGEGQKAKLYCAPIKGHSYVFWYQQVLKNEFKFLISFQNENVFDETGMPKERFSAKCLPNSPCSLEIQATKLEDSAVYFCASSPDYGYTFGSGTRLTVV.

The chain combines TRBV27 with TRBJ2-7; D uncertain. The CDR3 is made up of 12 amino acids. Trimming removed 3 bases from V and 6 bases from J, with 9 bases in between. The germline V gene encodes CDR1 MNHEY and CDR2 SMNVEV (reference sequence). CDR3 amino acids: CASSFHSGEQYF. The CDR3 nucleotides are TGTGCCAGCAGTTTCCACTCGGGCGAGCAGTACTTC.

The table lists this clone with a count of one. This rearrangement joins TRBV7-2 to TRBJ1-5; 8 bases fit TRBD1. Trimming removed 3 bases from V and 3 bases from J; junction bases left unmatched: 7. The germline V gene encodes CDR1 SGHTA and CDR2 FQGNSA. The length of the CDR3 is 16 residues. In nucleotides, the CDR3 is TGTGCCAGCAGCTTGGGACTGGGACAGGCCAATCAGCCCCAGCATTTT. Translation: CASSLGLGQANQPQHF.

This clone was seen more than once but under ten times. The V and J genes are TRBV10-2 and TRBJ2-5, with D tentatively TRBD2 (6 bases). V lost 3 bases and J lost 2, with 10 bases in between. Germline loops: CDR1 WSHSY, CDR2 SAAADI. CDR3 length: 14 residues. The CDR3 protein is CASSEAGRQETQYF. In DNA, the CDR3 is TGCGCCAGCAGTGAAGCGGGTAGGCAAGAGACCCAGTACTTC.

This clone was counted a few times. The genes are TRBV6-5 and TRBJ2-7; weak D call: TRBD1 (6 bases). The CDR3 sequence is 13 residues long. From germline, CDR1 is MNHEY and CDR2 SVGAGI. Between the trimmed V and J ends, which lost 7 bases and 2 bases, there was a span of 12 bases. In DNA, the CDR3 is TGTGCCAGCAAAGGGACATCGACCTACGAGCAGTACTTC. This gives the protein CASKGTSTYEQYF.

The V and J genes are TRBV11-2 and TRBJ2-5, with TRBD2 identical over 12 bases. This CDR3 contains 15 residues. Losses at the gene ends were 5 bases for V and 3 bases for J; bases not matched to a gene: 4. Per the germline V gene, CDR1 is SGHAT and CDR2 is FQNNGV. CDR3 sequence reads: CASSAWTSGEETQYF. The CDR3 bases are TGTGCCAGCAGCGCCTGGACTAGCGGGGAAGAGACCCAGTACTTC.

CDR3 nucleotides: TGTGCCAGTAGTACACAGGGGGCCTACGAGCAGTACTTC. Translating it yields CASSTQGAYEQYF. The V call is TRBV19, the J call TRBJ2-7; 8 bases line up with TRBD1. V was clipped by 4 bases and J by 2 bases; unmatched bases: 1. The germline V gene encodes CDR1 LNHDA and CDR2 SQIVND (reference sequence). The CDR3 totals 13 residues.

The V call is TRBV7-9, the J call TRBJ2-2; maybe TRBD1 (5 bases). V was clipped by 6 bases and J by 6 bases, with 14 bases between them. The germline V gene has CDR1 SEHNR and CDR2 FQNEAQ (reference sequence). This CDR3 comprises 14 residues. The DNA of the CDR3 is TGTGCCAGCAGACCCGACAGTTCCCCCGGGGAGCTGTTTTTT. This codes for CASRPDSSPGELFF.

The chain couples TRBV4-2 to TRBJ2-6, with D uncertain. This CDR3 region has 16 residues. Trimming removed 4 bases from V and 0 bases from J, with 10 bases in between. Germline CDR1 reads LGHNA; CDR2 reads YNFKEQ. CDR3 in amino acids: CASSPEVRSGANVLTF. CDR3 bases: TGTGCCAGCAGCCCTGAGGTTCGCTCTGGGGCCAACGTCCTGACTTTC.

The chain links TRBV5-4 to TRBJ1-1; 10 nucleotides agree with TRBD1. CDR1 is SGHNT and CDR2 is YYREEE in the germline V gene (reference sequence). J was trimmed by 0 bases and V by 10 bases; bases with no gene match: 9. The CDR3 has 15 residues. The CDR3: CASRDRGLMNTEAFF. CDR3 sequence (DNA): TGTGCCTCCCGGGACAGGGGTTTAATGAACACTGAAGCTTTCTTT. Using reference TRBV5-4 and TRBJ1-1 for the parts outside the CDR3, the full variable domain is ETGVTQSPTHLIKTRGQQVTLRCSSQSGHNTVSWYQQALGQGPQFIFQYYREEENGRGNFPPRFSGLQFPNYSSELNVNALELDDSALYLCASRDRGLMNTEAFFGQGTRLTVV.

The gene calls are TRBV20-1 and TRBJ2-7; 8 nucleotides agree with TRBD1. CDR1 is DFQATT and CDR2 is SNEGSKA in the germline V gene (reference sequence). V was clipped by 3 bases and J by 6 bases; unmatched bases: 10. The CDR3 spans 14 residues. The CDR3 spells CSASKGQVRAEQYF. CDR3 sequence (DNA): TGCAGTGCTAGTAAGGGACAGGTCCGAGCCGAGCAGTACTTC.

The chain recombines TRBV9 with TRBJ1-2, with D possibly being TRBD1 (5 bases). CDR1 is SGDLS, CDR2 YYNGEE, per germline. CDR3 length: 14 residues. Trimming left V 3 bases short and J 4 bases short, with 13 bases between. The CDR3 protein is CASSGNQGAYGYTF. The DNA for the CDR3 is TGTGCCAGCAGCGGTAATCAGGGCGCCTATGGCTACACCTTC. The full variable domain, completed using reference TRBV9 and TRBJ1-2, is DSGVTQTPKHLITATGQRVTLRCSPRSGDLSVYWYQQSLDQGLQFLIQYYNGEERAKGNILERFSAQQFPDLHSELNLSSLELGDSALYFCASSGNQGAYGYTFGSGTRLTVV.

V and J are TRBV6-5 and TRBJ2-7; TRBD1 matches at 10 bases. The junction had 8 bases not matched to a gene; V was cut back by 8 bases and J by 4 bases. Per germline, CDR1 MNHEY and CDR2 SVGAGI. CDR3 length: 14 residues. CDR3 loop: CASRRDRGRYEQYF. The CDR3 region has the DNA TGTGCCAGCCGCCGGGACAGGGGTAGGTACGAGCAGTACTTC.

The chain recombines TRBV11-2 with TRBJ2-5; D is ambiguous. The V gene lost 4 bases and the J gene lost 3 bases, with 9 bases spanning the gap. The CDR3 is 13 residues long. Per the germline V gene, CDR1 is SGHAT and CDR2 is FQNNGV. CDR3 bases: TGTGCCAGCAGCTCTCCTTATGAAGAGACCCAGTACTTC. Translated, it gives CASSSPYEETQYF.

This chain uses TRBV7-8 with TRBJ2-7, with a tentative D call TRBD1 (5 bases). V lost 0 bases, J lost 5 bases, and 11 bases lay in between. The CDR3 spans 14 residues. Germline CDR1 SGHVS, CDR2 FQNEAQ. The CDR3, as DNA: TGTGCCAGCAGCTTAGCGCTACAGGCCAACGAGCAGTACTTC. Translated: CASSLALQANEQYF.

This clone occurred once. J is TRBJ1-6 and V is TRBV19; 10 bases agree with TRBD1. There are 15 residues in the CDR3. The germline V gene encodes CDR1 LNHDA and CDR2 SQIVND (reference sequence). With 6 bases clipped from V and 13 bases from J, the junction kept 12 bases outside the gene matches. The CDR3 reads CASRSTGTGASPLHF. CDR3 bases: TGTGCCAGTAGATCAACCGGGACAGGGGCCTCGCCCCTCCACTTT.

V is TRBV4-2 and J is TRBJ2-1, with D hard to call. The V gene's germline CDR1 is LGHNA and CDR2 YNFKEQ. V was pared by 0 bases and J by 5 bases, with 17 bases between. The CDR3 has 17 residues. CDR3 sequence reads: CASSQDASARPHNEQFF. CDR3 in DNA: TGTGCCAGCAGCCAAGATGCAAGCGCAAGACCCCACAATGAGCAGTTCTTC.

This chain connects TRBV2 to TRBJ2-7; D is possibly TRBD2 (6 bases). V dropped 7 bases and J dropped 3 bases, with 10 bases sitting between them. This CDR3 has 12 residues. Germline values: CDR1 SNHLY, CDR2 FYNNEI. DNA for the CDR3: TGTGCCAGCATTGGGGGGAACTACGAGCAGTACTTC. Translating it yields CASIGGNYEQYF.

This clone is categorized as medium-sized. This chain uses TRBV5-1 with TRBJ2-7, with 13 bases aligning to TRBD2. The germline V gene encodes CDR1 SGHRS and CDR2 YFSETQ. Germline trimming cut 2 bases from V and 7 bases from J; bases unmatched to any gene: 3. The CDR3 covers 14 residues. Here the CDR3 reads CASSLTSGGDEQYF. The DNA of the CDR3 is TGCGCCAGCAGCTTAACTAGCGGGGGGGATGAGCAGTACTTC.

The chain uses TRBV5-1 and TRBJ1-4; D is ambiguous. Germline CDR1 reads SGHRS; CDR2 reads YFSETQ. With 0 bases removed from V and 7 bases from J, the gap between germline ends came to 10 bases. This CDR3 has 14 amino acids. The CDR3 sequence: CASSLGGVGEKLFF. DNA for the CDR3: TGCGCCAGCAGCTTGGGCGGAGTAGGTGAAAAACTGTTTTTT.

This rearrangement joins TRBV2 to TRBJ1-4; possibly TRBD1 for D (6 bases). The CDR3 runs to 15 residues. V gave up 6 bases and J gave up 2 bases, with 13 bases separating them. CDR1 and CDR2 from the germline V gene are SNHLY and FYNNEI. The CDR3, as DNA: TGTGCCAGCAGAGGGGGAATGGTCACTAATGAAAAACTGTTTTTT. Protein sequence: CASRGGMVTNEKLFF.

The chain couples TRBV18 to TRBJ2-6; 9 bases align to TRBD1. The CDR3 loop spans 18 amino acids. With 1 base clipped from V and 0 bases from J, the junction kept 4 bases outside the gene matches. Germline CDR1 KGHSH, CDR2 LQKENI. The CDR3 sequence: CASSPLGTGLSGANVLTF. The CDR3 DNA reads as TGTGCCAGCTCACCACTTGGGACAGGGCTCTCTGGGGCCAACGTCCTGACTTTC.